Described below is a single TCR beta chain sequence and its context. Antigen: not known. This may arise from a read error, as a much more abundant clone is one base away. This sample is drawn from a study of CD8+CD57+ T cells in acquired aplastic anemia. Study-wide background: Sorted CD4+ and CD8+ cells gave a mean 3.2 ug DNA, range about 0.19 to 27.4 ug. Reads per healthy sample averaged about 10.8 million (CD4+) and under 12 million (CD8+).

CDR1 and CDR2 (germline): SGHDN, FVKESK. Deletions cut 4 bases from V and 3 bases from J, with 12 bases between. This CDR3 is 15 amino acids long. Study-level findings and limits: Patients and controls shared 25 to 30 CD8+ CDR3 sequences.

The use of genomic DNA as template underpinned the TCR beta VDJ and CDR3 profiling. TCRdb re-called the reads through MiXCR, storing one row per CDR3 protein. The data show about 150,000 distinct CDR3 sequences, about 40% seen once. This receptor was taken from a human donor in good health, serving as a control. The J gene is TRBJ2-2, the V gene TRBV14, with a weak D call TRBD2 (6 bases). The sequencing input was sorted CD4+, CD8+, or CD8+CD57+ T cells (not recorded which) from PBMCs. The CDR3 DNA is TGTGCCAGCAGCCGATATAGCGGCCACACCGGGGAGCTGTTTTTT. It yields the protein CASSRYSGHTGELFF.